This record concerns one T cell receptor beta chain sequence. Its antigen is unknown. This specimen comes from a study of T cells in localized non-small cell lung cancer. The repertoire was sequenced with immunoSEQ multiplex PCR; TCRdb's copy has only in-frame clones and lacks some. The sample includes about 52,000 clones, more than 85% of them seen just once. The CDR3 runs 15 residues. V was clipped by 4 bases and J by 3 bases, with 16 bases between them. The germline gives CDR1 LNHDA, CDR2 SQIVND (reference sequence). Findings of the study overall: Paired adjacent lung recovered a median around 59 of the top 100 tumor clones.

The source material was PBMCs, sampled before any cancer treatment. This receptor was identified in a female donor with stage II lung adenocarcinoma. V gene TRBV19 combines with J gene TRBJ2-7; maybe TRBD2 (5 bases). CDR3 coding DNA: TGTGCCAGTAGTAGTTCTGGGGAAGGACTCTACGAGCAGTACTTC. It codes for CASSSSGEGLYEQYF.